This T cell receptor beta chain was observed in a study of cytomegalovirus exposure and HLA in healthy donors. Study-level points and caveats: An analysis was carried out at a later point. It showed that HLA-associated TCR beta chains were more clonally expanded than equally common non-associated chains. Indistinguishable V segments, including TRBV6-2 and TRBV6-3, were excluded. Later, TCR association rates were found to vary by HLA locus, highest for DRB1 and lowest for HLA-C.

The study ran its PCR with 60 Vbeta and 13 Jbeta primers. Some clones are missing from TCRdb's copy, which holds only in-frame ones; the method was immunoSEQ multiplex PCR. This repertoire shows roughly 99,000 clones, roughly four fifths found once; its top ten account for 2% to 3%. This clone was seen once. Its antigen remains unknown. This CDR3 spans 14 amino acids. The source material was PBMCs. The chain is built from TRBV21-1 and TRBJ2-2; no DNA check was done on the table's D call, TRBD2. TRBV21-1 is described as a pseudogene. This TCR derives from a man aged 18 to 29 in good health and CMV-seronegative. For the CDR3, the DNA is TGTGCCAGCAGCAATATGGGGGGTCCCGGGGAGCTGTTTTTT. Its protein is CASSNMGGPGELFF.